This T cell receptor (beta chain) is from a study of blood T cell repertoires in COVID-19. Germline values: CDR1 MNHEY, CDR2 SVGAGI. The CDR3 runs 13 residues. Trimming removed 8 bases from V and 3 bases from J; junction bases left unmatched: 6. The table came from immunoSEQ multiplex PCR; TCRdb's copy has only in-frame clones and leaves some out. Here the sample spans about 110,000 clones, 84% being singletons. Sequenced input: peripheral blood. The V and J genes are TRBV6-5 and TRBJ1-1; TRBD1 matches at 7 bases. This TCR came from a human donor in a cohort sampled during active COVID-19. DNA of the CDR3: TGTGCCAGCGCCCGGGACAGTTACACTGAAGCTTTCTTT. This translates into CASARDSYTEAFF.